This TCR beta chain was profiled in a study of CD8+ T cells in alopecia areata. With respect to this clone: Its antigen is as yet unknown.

Study-level findings and limits: A large proportion of expanded lesional clones were detected persisting in scalp and blood during tofacitinib.

Germline V gene sequence: CDR1 PRHDT, CDR2 FYEKMQ (reference sequence). The junction had 8 bases not matched to a gene; V was cut back by 4 bases and J by 5 bases. The CDR3 has 14 residues. Treatment described: oral pan-JAK inhibitor, 5-10 mg twice daily. The study team obtained lesional scalp punch biopsies and peripheral blood from alopecia areata patients. After isolation, RNA underwent reverse transcription to generate cDNA as the sequencing template. Profiled with immunoSEQ multiplex PCR; TCRdb holds only in-frame clones, not every one. Altogether some 150,000 clones are present, 45% to 60% being singletons, with the ten largest covering 15% to 20%.

This specimen consisted of CD8+ T cells sorted from blood, obtained at week 4, from a patient treated with tofacitinib. This sequence was found in a human donor with alopecia areata. This chain links TRBV13 with TRBJ2-7; 7 bases map to TRBD2. CDR3 amino acids: CASSSWGGIDEQYF. Here the CDR3 DNA reads TGTGCCAGCAGCTCCTGGGGAGGGATCGACGAGCAGTACTTC.